Listed here are 14 T cell receptor beta chains from one sample, sequenced in a study of T cell changes during pregnancy in multiple sclerosis. The assay was immunoSEQ multiplex PCR, and TCRdb's table has in-frame clones only and misses some. The sample lists 75,000 to 90,000 clones, about 90% occurring once. Material: PBMCs, obtained in the first trimester of pregnancy. The receptors shown here come from a female donor in good health, serving as a control in a pregnancy study. Some clones in this sample may be carry-over from other donors' samples.

The chain is built from TRBV19 and TRBJ1-2; D unresolved. The germline V gene encodes CDR1 LNHDA and CDR2 SQIVND (reference sequence). The length of the CDR3 is 15 residues. V lost 6 bases and J 0 bases, leaving 14 bases between the germline ends. The CDR3 spells CASSQSPRANYGYTF. DNA for the CDR3: TGTGCCAGTAGCCAAAGTCCCCGCGCTAACTATGGCTACACCTTC.

The chain carries TRBV28 and TRBJ2-1; 7 nucleotides line up with TRBD1. CDR3 size: 13 residues. CDR1 is MDHEN and CDR2 is SYDVKM in the germline V gene. V shed 8 bases and J 5 bases; nucleotides not matched to a gene: 6. The CDR3 loop is CASLGTVDNEQFF. CDR3 DNA sequence: TGTGCCAGCCTCGGGACAGTAGACAATGAGCAGTTCTTC.

Points on this clone: The junction shows a germline mismatch at one end, possibly a read error. The V and J genes are TRBV28 and TRBJ2-7, with TRBD1 identical over 9 bases. Per germline, CDR1 MDHEN and CDR2 SYDVKM. The CDR3 is made up of 13 amino acids. Here the CDR3 DNA reads TGTGCCGGCAGTTCGACAGGGGGTTACGAGCAGTACTTC. Amino acid sequence: CAGSSTGGYEQYF.

The CDR3 spells CSVQSSGPNEQFF. In DNA, the CDR3 is TGCAGCGTTCAGTCCAGCGGGCCAAATGAGCAGTTCTTC. This chain joins TRBV29-1 and TRBJ2-1, with D perhaps matching TRBD2 (6 bases). The CDR3 totals 13 residues. Trimming took off 5 bases at V and 7 bases at J, with 15 bases between the two ends. CDR1 and CDR2 from the germline V gene are SQVTM and ANQGSEA.

This chain uses TRBV5-1 with TRBJ2-2, with D unresolved. Germline lookup yields CDR1 SGHRS and CDR2 YFSETQ. V was cut by 2 bases and J by 6 bases, with 11 bases left in between. The CDR3 is 14 amino acids. This CDR3 reads CASSFSSRSGELFF. The CDR3 region has the DNA TGCGCCAGCAGCTTCAGTTCTAGGTCCGGGGAGCTGTTTTTT.

V is TRBV7-2 and J is TRBJ2-1, with 10 nucleotides matching TRBD2. Germline assignment: CDR1 SGHTA and CDR2 FQGNSA. This CDR3 region has 18 residues. V shed 3 bases and J 3 bases; nucleotides not matched to a gene: 11. CDR3 DNA: TGTGCCAGCAGCTTCCCGGCTAGCGGGAGAGAGGACTACAATGAGCAGTTCTTC. Amino acids: CASSFPASGREDYNEQFF.

This clone was counted a single time. V is TRBV9 and J is TRBJ2-5, with 10 bases lining up with TRBD2. The CDR3 has 19 amino acids. The ends lost 3 bases at V and 4 bases at J; junction bases unmatched: 18. Germline CDR1 SGDLS, CDR2 YYNGEE. The CDR3 is CASSAKGESSGSFLETQYF. The CDR3 bases are TGTGCCAGCAGCGCCAAGGGGGAATCTAGCGGGAGTTTTTTAGAGACCCAGTACTTC. Supplemented by reference TRBV9 and TRBJ2-5, the full variable domain reads DSGVTQTPKHLITATGQRVTLRCSPRSGDLSVYWYQQSLDQGLQFLIQYYNGEERAKGNILERFSAQQFPDLHSELNLSSLELGDSALYFCASSAKGESSGSFLETQYFGPGTRLLVL.

The V and J genes are TRBV6-5 and TRBJ2-3; 8 nucleotides line up with TRBD2. The CDR3 is made up of 14 amino acids. Trimming at V came to 8 bases and at J to 5 bases, leaving 9 bases not matched to a gene. In germline, CDR1 is MNHEY, CDR2 SVGAGI. CDR3 coding DNA: TGTGCCAGCTCCCCCGACAGCGGGAGAGATACGCAGTATTTT. This gives the protein CASSPDSGRDTQYF.

The sample holds one count of this clone. The V call is TRBV9, the J call TRBJ2-2, with 8 bases aligning to TRBD2. This CDR3 contains 18 residues. Germline lookup yields CDR1 SGDLS and CDR2 YYNGEE. V shed 0 bases and J 7 bases; nucleotides not matched to a gene: 14. CDR3 sequence: CASSVEMRGGRIGGELFF. DNA for the CDR3: TGTGCCAGCAGCGTAGAGATGCGGGGCGGGAGGATCGGCGGGGAGCTGTTTTTT.

The chain has TRBV5-6 and TRBJ1-5; D unclear. The germline CDR1 and CDR2 sequences are SGHDT and YYEEEE. V was trimmed by 0 bases and J by 7 bases, leaving 11 bases between them. The CDR3 is 14 amino acids. The CDR3 region has the DNA TGTGCCAGCAGCTTGGGGAGGGTAGACCAGCCCCAGCATTTT. It specifies CASSLGRVDQPQHF.

In this sample, this clone turned up once. The DNA of the CDR3 is TGTGCCAGCAGTGTTCCCTCCGGGACAGGGGTTAATTCACCCCTCCACTTT. Its protein is CASSVPSGTGVNSPLHF. V and J are TRBV28 and TRBJ1-6, with TRBD1 matching 10 bases. Germline V gene lookup returns CDR1 MDHEN and CDR2 SYDVKM. V shed 5 bases and J 6 bases; nucleotides not matched to a gene: 10. The CDR3 is made up of 17 amino acids.

The chain couples TRBV5-5 to TRBJ1-1; D call uncertain. V was shortened by 0 bases and J by 1 base, with 10 bases between the two germline ends. This CDR3 comprises 15 residues. CDR1 is SGHKS and CDR2 is YYEKEE in the germline V gene (reference sequence). The CDR3 spells CASSLVGNSNTEAFF. CDR3 in DNA: TGTGCCAGCAGCTTGGTCGGGAACTCGAACACTGAAGCTTTCTTT.

The gene calls are TRBV13 and TRBJ2-7, with TRBD2 matching over 8 bases. Trimming took 3 bases from V and 8 from J; bases not matched to a gene: 12. Looked up from germline, CDR1 is PRHDT and CDR2 is FYEKMQ (reference sequence). The CDR3 extends over 15 amino acids. CDR3 protein: CASSFAGGPEYQQYF. CDR3 DNA sequence: TGTGCCAGCAGCTTCGCGGGGGGCCCCGAGTATCAGCAGTACTTC.

The genes are TRBV6-6 and TRBJ2-1; D is possibly TRBD1 (6 bases). Germline V CDR1 and CDR2: MNHNY, SVGAGI (reference sequence). The CDR3 runs to 14 residues. V lost 2 bases and J 6 bases, leaving 11 bases between the germline ends. The CDR3 DNA reads as TGTGCCAGCAGTTACACGTTAGGGGGCAATGAGCAGTTCTTC. The encoded protein is CASSYTLGGNEQFF.